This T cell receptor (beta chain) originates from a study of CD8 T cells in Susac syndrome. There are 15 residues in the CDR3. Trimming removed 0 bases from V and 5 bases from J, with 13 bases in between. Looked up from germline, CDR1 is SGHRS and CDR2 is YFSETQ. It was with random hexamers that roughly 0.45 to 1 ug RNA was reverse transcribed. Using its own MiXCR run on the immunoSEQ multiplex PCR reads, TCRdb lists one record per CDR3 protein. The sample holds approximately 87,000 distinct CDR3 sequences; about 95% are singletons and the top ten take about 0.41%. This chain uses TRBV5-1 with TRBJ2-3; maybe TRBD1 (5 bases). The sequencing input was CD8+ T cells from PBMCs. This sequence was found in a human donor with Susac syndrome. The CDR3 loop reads CASSLEGQGRDTQYF. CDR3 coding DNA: TGCGCCAGCAGCTTGGAGGGGCAGGGTCGAGATACGCAGTATTTT.